The sequence of this T cell receptor (beta chain) was determined in a study of early T cells in non-severe SARS-CoV-2 infection. Study overall: Whole-blood bulk RNA, unsorted, was sequenced, and chains were unpaired.

This clonotype was detected a few times. CDR1 is SGHVS and CDR2 is FNYEAQ in the germline V gene. Trimming took 0 bases from V and 10 from J, leaving 4 bases between them. The CDR3 is 11 amino acids. Unique molecular identifiers (one per individual cDNA molecule) were attached. TCRdb passed the 5' RACE reads through MiXCR, listing each CDR3 protein once. Of roughly 97,000 distinct CDR3 sequences detected, approximately 10% appear once; the ten largest clones hold roughly 5%. The clonotype comes from an adult who was a healthcare worker with PCR-confirmed SARS-CoV-2 infection or an uninfected control (not recorded which). Sequencing was performed on whole blood, taken at baseline. The chain links TRBV7-6 to TRBJ2-1; D unresolved. The CDR3 coding sequence is TGTGCCAGCAGCTTAGCGGGGGAGCAGTTCTTC. The encoded protein is CASSLAGEQFF.